Listed below are T cell receptor beta chains from one sample, sequenced in a study of CD8 T cells in ankylosing spondylitis. In TCRdb, the 5' RACE reads were re-called with MiXCR into one record per CDR3 protein. The table has about 840,000 distinct CDR3 sequences, over 9.5% seen once; the top ten hold about 0.49%. The sequencing sample was made of blood, either unsorted or a sorted T cell fraction (not recorded which). The receptors derive from a male donor with ankylosing spondylitis. CDR3s include the opening cysteine and the closing phenylalanine or tryptophan. Each record gives: J gene, D gene, V gene, clone size, CDR3 DNA, CDR3 protein. The D gene is left open where the match is weak. Clone sizes are given selectively: once, few, many, or a class where the clone is expanded.

J: TRBJ2-2
D: NA
V: TRBV3-1
size: NA
DNA: TGTGCCAGCAGCTTCCGACACGGAGCGAACACCGGGGAGCTGTTTTTT
CDR3: CASSFRHGANTGELFF

J: TRBJ2-1
D: NA
V: TRBV5-5
size: few
DNA: TGTGCCAGCAGCTCTGAAACCCTAACTTTAACAATGAGGGTGAAGCAGTTCTTC
CDR3: CASSSETLTLTMRVKQFF

J: TRBJ1-5
D: NA
V: TRBV20-1
size: few
DNA: TGCAGCGCACATGATTACAGGTCCAATCAGCCCCAGCATTTT
CDR3: CSAHDYRSNQPQHF

J: TRBJ2-1
D: NA
V: TRBV5-8
size: NA
DNA: TGTGCCAGCAGGGTGGCGGAGCAGTTCTTC
CDR3: CASRVAEQFF

J: TRBJ2-1
D: TRBD1
V: TRBV11-1
size: NA
DNA: TGTGCCAGCAGCCCCAACGACAGGGACAATGAGCAGTTCTTC
CDR3: CASSPNDRDNEQFF

J: TRBJ1-2
D: NA
V: TRBV20-1
size: few
DNA: TGCAGTGCTAGAGATCCCCGGACTGATTGGGGCTACACCTTC
CDR3: CSARDPRTDWGYTF

J: TRBJ2-3
D: TRBD2
V: TRBV12-3/TRBV12-4
size: NA
DNA: TGTGCCAGCAGTTTATGGAGCGGGGGGGCCGTAGATACGCAGTATTTT
CDR3: CASSLWSGGAVDTQYF

J: TRBJ1-2
D: TRBD1
V: TRBV6-5
size: NA
DNA: TGTGCCAGCACCCCGCTCCGGGACAGGGTTTATGGCTACACCTTC
CDR3: CASTPLRDRVYGYTF

J: TRBJ2-1
D: TRBD2
V: TRBV20-1
size: NA
DNA: TGCAGTGCTAGTGGGGAGGGGAATGAGCAGTTCTTC
CDR3: CSASGEGNEQFF

J: TRBJ2-7
D: TRBD1
V: TRBV2
size: few
DNA: TGTGCCAGCAACGGACAGGGGGGGTACGAGCAGTACTTC
CDR3: CASNGQGGYEQYF

J: TRBJ2-3
D: TRBD2
V: TRBV20-1
size: many
DNA: TGCAGTGCTAGCGGGAGGGCCAGGGATACGCAGTATTTT
CDR3: CSASGRARDTQYF

J: TRBJ2-2
D: NA
V: TRBV7-2
size: few
DNA: TGTGCCAGCAGCTTAGCCTATGGTCTCTCGAACACCGGGGAGCTGTTTTTT
CDR3: CASSLAYGLSNTGELFF

J: TRBJ1-6
D: TRBD1
V: TRBV6-1
size: NA
DNA: TGTGCCAGCAGAAAGAACAGGGGTTCACCCCTCCACTTT
CDR3: CASRKNRGSPLHF

J: TRBJ1-5
D: NA
V: TRBV20-1
size: few
DNA: TGCAGTGCTAGCACCCACCTTAATCAGCCCCAGCATTTT
CDR3: CSASTHLNQPQHF